This T cell receptor (beta chain) was documented in a study of human T cells and chemical hapten exposure. Study-wide points: With alopecia, donors may have immune responses unlike healthy people's.

Notes on this clonotype: The antigen remains unidentified.

This CDR3 is 22 amino acids long. TCRdb called the RACE reads again in MiXCR, with one record for every CDR3 protein. The table records some 83,000 distinct CDR3 sequences, around a tenth of them present only once. Time point defined: patch test 1, 2 weeks after DPC sensitization. Regarding treatment: therapeutic diphenylcyclopropenone sensitization with weekly scalp DPC. Blood was drawn before each patch test was applied. The receptor comes from a woman in her forties or fifties with alopecia areata. Some clones in this sample may be carry-over from other donors' samples. The chain is built from TRBV21-1 and TRBJ2-1; TRBD1 is taken as the D call from the table, unchecked against the DNA. TRBV21-1 is shown as a pseudogene. The material was whole blood, obtained in connection with sensitization to the hapten diphenylcyclopropenone (DPC). DNA of the CDR3: TGTGCCAGCAGCAAACTGGGCGGGCATAGCGTGATACGGGGAAGCTCCTACAATGAGCAGTTCTTC. This encodes CASSKLGGHSVIRGSSYNEQFF.